This TCR beta chain was retrieved from a study of cytomegalovirus exposure and HLA in healthy donors (dated 2017 in TCRdb). Turning to the overall study: According to a later analysis, one platform produced both the roughly 120 validation repertoires and the approximately 670 repertoires of the first cohort. The study combined high-throughput TCR immunosequencing, statistical association of individual TCRs with disease status, and machine learning to predict cytomegalovirus infection status. The study was designed to test whether signatures of past pathogen exposure could be identified by cataloging public T cell receptors. In addition to the first cohort of 500 to 850 subjects, a separate validation cohort of 130 or so different subjects was used. Summary of the overall study and its limitations: A few of the identified cytomegalovirus-associated TCR beta chains were confirmed in vitro to be specific for cytomegalovirus antigens. Of the cluster scores, around 95% were above 0 in a later analysis, which found that TCRs clustered in the first cohort also tended to co-occur in the approximately 120 validation repertoires. The classifier was reported to diagnose cytomegalovirus status with high specificity and sensitivity in both the original cohort and the validation cohort. Most TCR sequences were seen in very few donors, while some public TCRs were found in many individuals. The validation cohort had no HLA typing available for a later analysis, so co-occurrence within that cohort was assessed over all 120 or so repertoires. In the study, around 150 TCR beta chains were listed as associated with cytomegalovirus. According to the authors, the approach could potentially be generalized to other disease states and immunological phenotypes.

The donors were included in the validation cohort of approximately 130 subjects, a group kept apart from the roughly 730-subject first cohort. The CDR3, from cysteine to phenylalanine, totals 17 residues. Left in the record is the CDR3 DNA by itself, 51 bases read in frame from the first base. V and J are truncated by 0 bases and 3 bases respectively, leaving an intervening sequence of 16 bases. The germline V gene encodes CDR1 SGHRS and CDR2 YFSETQ. The receptor library was made with the immunoSEQ multiplex PCR assay. Concerning the study's data processing: A statistical classification framework was built to diagnose cytomegalovirus status from the catalog of TCR beta chain sequences. The table comes from immuneACCESS by way of TCRdb, which keeps in-frame sequences with V and J called. Part of the clones is missing from these tables; in studies checked, under half for an unresolved V gene and the rest for unknown reasons. Clone size and the V and J calls come from that table; the DNA yielded D and trimming. Present in this sample are 250,000 to 300,000 clones, approximately 86% of which were seen just once. Of the sample, about 1% is held by the ten largest clones.

Comment on this clone: Its antigen remains undetermined. It has no much larger one-base neighbor in the sample; base qualities were not kept.

The sequence came from a woman younger than 35 in good health and CMV-seronegative. The chain joins TRBV5-1 to TRBJ2-1; 5 matching bases give a weak D call of TRBD2. The sequencing sample was made of PBMCs. The DNA sequence reads TGCGCCAGCAGCTTGGACGGGGAACTTCAGCGCTACAATGAGCAGTTCTTC. Its coded protein is CASSLDGELQRYNEQFF.